Listed here is a single TCR beta chain. This entry belongs to a study of blood T cell repertoires in COVID-19. Study-wide context: PBMCs, B-cell-depleted T cells, or T cells were the source of the cDNA or gDNA that made up the material.

Per the study methods: Reference gene primer amplification gave nucleated cell count estimates. The assay was immunoSEQ multiplex PCR, and TCRdb's table has in-frame clones only and misses some. The V and J calls and clone size are taken from that table; D and trimming were inferred from the DNA. The sample lists about 120,000 clones, approximately 90% occurring once. Between the trimmed V and J ends, which lost 6 bases and 0 bases, there was a span of 10 bases. The CDR3 totals 14 residues. Germline CDR1 is ENHRY and CDR2 is SYGVKD. The sample was peripheral blood. The chain recombines TRBV10-3 with TRBJ2-3; tentatively, D is TRBD1 (5 bases). The receptor comes from a human donor in a cohort sampled during active COVID-19. The CDR3 DNA reads TGTGCCATCAGATCAGGGTCTAGCACAGATACGCAGTATTTT. This encodes CAIRSGSSTDTQYF.